This T cell receptor beta chain was sequenced in a study of regulatory T cells in long-lasting Graves disease. Remarks on this clonotype: Possible read error: a much larger clone is one base away.

Construction of the TCR beta libraries employed iRepertoire HTBI primers in conjunction with Arm-PCR of CDR3 regions. In TCRdb, the multiplex PCR reads were re-called with MiXCR into one record per CDR3 protein. The table includes more than 450,000 distinct CDR3 sequences, around 12% detected once. This CDR3 region has 16 residues. Trimming cost V 4 bases and J 1 base; bases outside gene matches: 10. Germline V gene lookup returns CDR1 GTSNPN and CDR2 SVGIG (reference sequence). Time point given: newly diagnosed GD, antithyroid drugs for less than 3 months. Construction of the TCR library relied on RNA isolated from PBMCs. These same data were also listed under a study on T cells in Graves' hyperthyroidism and ophthalmopathy.

V is TRBV30 and J is TRBJ2-7; 10 bases are shared with TRBD2. Source: peripheral blood mononuclear cells (PBMCs), taken at new diagnosis, from a patient treated with antithyroid drugs. This clonotype originated in a young woman with Graves disease. The CDR3 DNA sequence: TGTGCCTGGAAGACTAGCGGGCGGCCCCGTTCCTACGAGCAGTACTTC. Encoded protein: CAWKTSGRPRSYEQYF.